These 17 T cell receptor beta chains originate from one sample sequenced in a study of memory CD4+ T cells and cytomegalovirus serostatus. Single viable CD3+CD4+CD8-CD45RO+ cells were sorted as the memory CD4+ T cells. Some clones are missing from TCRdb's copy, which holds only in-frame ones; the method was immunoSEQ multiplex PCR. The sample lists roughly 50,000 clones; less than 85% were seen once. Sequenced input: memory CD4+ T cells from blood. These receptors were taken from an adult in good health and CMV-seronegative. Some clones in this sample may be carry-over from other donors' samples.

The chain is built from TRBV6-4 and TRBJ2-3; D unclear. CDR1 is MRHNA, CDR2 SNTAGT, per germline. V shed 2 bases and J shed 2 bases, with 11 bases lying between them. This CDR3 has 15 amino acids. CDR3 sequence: CASSDAIAVTDTQYF. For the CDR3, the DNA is TGTGCCAGCAGTGACGCCATAGCAGTCACAGATACGCAGTATTTT.

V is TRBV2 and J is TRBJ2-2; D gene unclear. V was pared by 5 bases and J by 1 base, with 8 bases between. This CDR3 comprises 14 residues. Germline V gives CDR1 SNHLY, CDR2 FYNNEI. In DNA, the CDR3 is TGTGCCAGCAGTCCTTCTAGGAACACCGGGGAGCTGTTTTTT. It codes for CASSPSRNTGELFF. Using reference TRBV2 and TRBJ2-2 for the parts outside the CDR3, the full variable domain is EPEVTQTPSHQVTQMGQEVILRCVPISNHLYFYWYRQILGQKVEFLVSFYNNEISEKSEIFDDQFSVERPDGSNFTLKIRSTKLEDSAMYFCASSPSRNTGELFFGEGSRLTVL.

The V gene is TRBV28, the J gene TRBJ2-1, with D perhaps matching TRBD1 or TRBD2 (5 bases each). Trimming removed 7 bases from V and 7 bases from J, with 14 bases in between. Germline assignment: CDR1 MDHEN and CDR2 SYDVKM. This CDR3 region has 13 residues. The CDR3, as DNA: TGTGCCAGCACTCGACTTTGGGGGAATGAGCAGTTCTTC. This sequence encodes CASTRLWGNEQFF.

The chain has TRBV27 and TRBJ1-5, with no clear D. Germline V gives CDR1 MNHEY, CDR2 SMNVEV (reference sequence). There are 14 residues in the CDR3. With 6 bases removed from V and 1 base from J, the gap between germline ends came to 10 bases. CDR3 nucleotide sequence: TGTGCCAGCAGCCTAATGGGGAGCAATCAGCCCCAGCATTTT. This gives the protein CASSLMGSNQPQHF.

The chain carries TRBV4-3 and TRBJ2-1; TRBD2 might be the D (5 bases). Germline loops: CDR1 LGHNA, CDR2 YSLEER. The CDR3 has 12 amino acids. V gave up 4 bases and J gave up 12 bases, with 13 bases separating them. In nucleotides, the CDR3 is TGCGCCAGCAGCCCGTTGGACGGAGGGCAGTTCTTC. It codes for CASSPLDGGQFF.

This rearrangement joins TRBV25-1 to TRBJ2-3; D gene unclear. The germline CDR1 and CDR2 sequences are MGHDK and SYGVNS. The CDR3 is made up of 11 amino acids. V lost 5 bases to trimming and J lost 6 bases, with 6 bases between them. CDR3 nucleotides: TGTGCCAGCAGTTCTTTGGATACGCAGTATTTT. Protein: CASSSLDTQYF.

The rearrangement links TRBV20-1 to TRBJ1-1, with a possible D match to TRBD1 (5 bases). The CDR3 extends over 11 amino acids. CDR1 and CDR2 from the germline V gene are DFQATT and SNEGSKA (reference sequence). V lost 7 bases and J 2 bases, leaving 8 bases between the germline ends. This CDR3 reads CSVRTNTEAFF. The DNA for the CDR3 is TGCAGTGTTAGGACAAACACTGAAGCTTTCTTT.

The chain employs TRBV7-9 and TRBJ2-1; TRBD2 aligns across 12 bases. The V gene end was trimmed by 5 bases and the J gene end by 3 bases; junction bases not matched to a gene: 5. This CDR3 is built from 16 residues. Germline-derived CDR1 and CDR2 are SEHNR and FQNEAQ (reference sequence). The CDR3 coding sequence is TGTGCCAGCAGCGGACGACTAGCGGGAGTCTACAATGAGCAGTTCTTC. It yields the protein CASSGRLAGVYNEQFF.

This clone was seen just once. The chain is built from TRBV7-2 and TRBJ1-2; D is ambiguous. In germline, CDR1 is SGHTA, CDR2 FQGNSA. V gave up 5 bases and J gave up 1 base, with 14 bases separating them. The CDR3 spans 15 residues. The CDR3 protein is CASSAREGSNYGYTF. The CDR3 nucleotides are TGTGCCAGCAGCGCTAGGGAGGGTAGTAACTATGGCTACACCTTC.

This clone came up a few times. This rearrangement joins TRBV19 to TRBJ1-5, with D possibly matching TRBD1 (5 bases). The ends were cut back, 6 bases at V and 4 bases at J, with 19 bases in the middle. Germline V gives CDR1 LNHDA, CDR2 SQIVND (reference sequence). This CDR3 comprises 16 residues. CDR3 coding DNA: TGTGCCAGTAGCTCGAAACCCGGGACTCAGAATCAGCCCCAGCATTTT. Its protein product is CASSSKPGTQNQPQHF.

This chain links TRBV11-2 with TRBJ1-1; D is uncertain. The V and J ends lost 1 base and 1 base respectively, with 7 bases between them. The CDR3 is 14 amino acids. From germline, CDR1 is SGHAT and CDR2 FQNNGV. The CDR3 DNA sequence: TGTGCCAGCAGCTTAGGACACCAGAACACTGAAGCTTTCTTT. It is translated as CASSLGHQNTEAFF.

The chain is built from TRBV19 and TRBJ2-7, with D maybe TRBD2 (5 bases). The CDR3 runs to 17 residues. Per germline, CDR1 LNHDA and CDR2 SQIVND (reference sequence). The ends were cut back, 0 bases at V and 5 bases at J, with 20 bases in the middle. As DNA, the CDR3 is TGTGCCAGTAGTATAGATCCCCCAGCGGAGGCCGTGAACGAGCAGTACTTC. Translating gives CASSIDPPAEAVNEQYF.

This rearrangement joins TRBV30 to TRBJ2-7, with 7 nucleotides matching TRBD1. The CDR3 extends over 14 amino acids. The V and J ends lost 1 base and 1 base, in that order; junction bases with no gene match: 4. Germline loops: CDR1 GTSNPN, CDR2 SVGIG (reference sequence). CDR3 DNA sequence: TGTGCCTGGAGTGCGGAGACAGGGTCCTACGAGCAGTACTTC. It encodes CAWSAETGSYEQYF.

CDR3 loop: CASSYGDARYGYTF. CDR3 DNA sequence: TGTGCCAGCAGTTACGGTGACGCCCGCTATGGCTACACCTTC. The V and J genes are TRBV6-5 and TRBJ1-2, with D uncertain. The CDR3 is 14 amino acids. Between the trimmed V and J ends, which lost 2 bases and 4 bases, there was a span of 11 bases. Germline V gene data show CDR1 as MNHEY and CDR2 as SVGAGI.

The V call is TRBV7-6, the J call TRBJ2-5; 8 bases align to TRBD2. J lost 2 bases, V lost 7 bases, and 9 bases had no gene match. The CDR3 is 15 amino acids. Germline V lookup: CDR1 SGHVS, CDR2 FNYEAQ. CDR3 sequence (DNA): TGTGCCAGCACCTCAGGTAGCGGGAAACAAGAGACCCAGTACTTC. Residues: CASTSGSGKQETQYF.

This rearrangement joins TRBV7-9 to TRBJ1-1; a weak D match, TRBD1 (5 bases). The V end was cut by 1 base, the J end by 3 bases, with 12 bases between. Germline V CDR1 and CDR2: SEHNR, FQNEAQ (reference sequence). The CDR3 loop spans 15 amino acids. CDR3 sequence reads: CASSLEGVGDTEAFF. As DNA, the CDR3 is TGTGCCAGCAGCTTAGAAGGGGTGGGTGACACTGAAGCTTTCTTT.

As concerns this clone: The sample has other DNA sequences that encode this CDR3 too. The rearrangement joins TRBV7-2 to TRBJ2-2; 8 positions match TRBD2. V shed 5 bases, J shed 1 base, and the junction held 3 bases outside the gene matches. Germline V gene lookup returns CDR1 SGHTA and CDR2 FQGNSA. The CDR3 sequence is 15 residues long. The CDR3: CASSPLAGNTGELFF. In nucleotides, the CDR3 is TGTGCCAGCAGCCCTCTAGCGGGGAACACCGGGGAGCTGTTTTTT. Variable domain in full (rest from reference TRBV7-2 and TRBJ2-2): GAGVSQSPSNKVTEKGKDVELRCDPISGHTALYWYRQSLGQGLEFLIYFQGNSAPDKSGLPSDRFSAERTGGSVSTLTIQRTQQEDSAVYLCASSPLAGNTGELFFGEGSRLTVL.